Listed here are 8 T cell receptor beta chains from one sample, sequenced in a study of vaccination and CD4 T cells after COVID-19. Described treatment: roughly ten-day PBMC culture with coronavirus spike peptide pools or control peptides (ViraFEST assay). CD4+ T lymphocytes from the unexposed donor were collected before the COVID-19 pandemic (2011-2018). The Oncomine TCR Beta short-read assay was what sequenced the DNA obtained from cultured CD4+ T cells. It was cultured CD4+ T cells from which genomic DNA was extracted. Each CDR3 protein gets one entry after TCRdb re-called the PCR reads with MiXCR. The table shows about 9,500 distinct CDR3 sequences, with under 35% occurring only once. Their recognized antigens are unknown. Sequences were obtained from CD4+ T cells from blood, cultured in vitro. These TCRs come from a human donor in good health.

CDR3 nucleotides: TGTGCCAGCAGAGGGACTAGGTCCTACGAGCAGTACTTC. Its translation is CASRGTRSYEQYF. The chain joins TRBV7-6 to TRBJ2-7; 8 bases map to TRBD2. CDR3 size: 13 residues. Germline CDR1 reads SGHVS; CDR2 reads FNYEAQ. V dropped 6 bases and J dropped 1; count of bases not matched to a gene: 2.

By sample fraction, this clonotype is medium-sized. The chain employs TRBV20-1 and TRBJ1-5, with 7 bases aligning to TRBD1. The trim removed 0 bases at V and 7 bases at J, leaving 18 bases unmatched. The CDR3 length is 18 residues. CDR1 DFQATT and CDR2 SNEGSKA come from the germline V gene (reference sequence). This CDR3 is CSARDILKERQGSQPQHF. CDR3 nucleotides: TGCAGTGCTAGAGATATACTGAAAGAACGACAGGGAAGCCAGCCCCAGCATTTT.

This clonotype showed up just a few times. The chain links TRBV20-1 to TRBJ1-2; TRBD1 agrees at 9 bases. The CDR3 runs 14 residues. Germline CDR1 is DFQATT and CDR2 is SNEGSKA (reference sequence). V shed 0 bases and J 7 bases; nucleotides not matched to a gene: 6. This chain's CDR3 is CSARDEGTGSGYTF. CDR3 coding DNA: TGCAGTGCTAGAGATGAGGGGACAGGGAGTGGCTACACCTTC.

The chain couples TRBV5-1 to TRBJ2-1; 10 bases map to TRBD2. Germline lookup yields CDR1 SGHRS and CDR2 YFSETQ. There are 17 residues in the CDR3. V was pared by 8 bases and J by 6 bases, with 17 bases of the junction left unmatched. Here the CDR3 DNA reads TGCGCCAGGAGGGCCAGCGGGAGGGGGGTGGTTCGCAATGAGCAGTTCTTC. It encodes CARRASGRGVVRNEQFF.

This clonotype was seen only a few times. This rearrangement joins TRBV7-2 to TRBJ2-7; 9 bases are a match to TRBD1. The CDR3 spans 15 residues. From germline, CDR1 is SGHTA and CDR2 FQGNSA. Germline trimming cut 5 bases from V and 2 bases from J; bases unmatched to any gene: 7. The CDR3 DNA sequence: TGTGCCAGCAGCCCAGGGACAGGGCACCCCTACGAGCAGTACTTC. Its translation is CASSPGTGHPYEQYF.

The rearrangement joins TRBV15 to TRBJ2-7; D perhaps matches TRBD2 (5 bases). The CDR3 is made up of 14 amino acids. CDR1 LNHNV and CDR2 YYDKDF come from the germline V gene (reference sequence). V was shortened by 0 bases and J by 2 bases, with 8 bases between the two germline ends. The CDR3 region is CATSRDLGAYEQYF. The CDR3, as DNA: TGTGCCACCAGCAGAGATTTGGGAGCCTACGAGCAGTACTTC.

This clonotype was counted between two and nine times. The CDR3 DNA sequence: TGCAGTGCTAGACGAGTAGAACGTGGGGCCGGGGAGCTGTTTTTT. Protein sequence: CSARRVERGAGELFF. This sequence joins TRBV20-1 and TRBJ2-2; D call uncertain. The CDR3 loop spans 15 amino acids. Looked up from germline, CDR1 is DFQATT and CDR2 is SNEGSKA (reference sequence). V lost 2 bases, J lost 6 bases, and 16 bases lay in between.

The genes are TRBV20-1 and TRBJ2-7, with 8 bases fitting TRBD1. This CDR3 spans 16 amino acids. CDR1 and CDR2 (germline): DFQATT, SNEGSKA (reference sequence). With V trimmed by 3 bases and J by 4 bases, 14 bases remained unmatched. CDR3 sequence: CSASSRRGLKVYEQYF. CDR3 DNA: TGCAGTGCTAGTTCTCGCAGGGGGCTCAAAGTGTACGAGCAGTACTTC.